The 19 T cell receptor beta chains in this list originate from one sample, sequenced in a study of T cell responses to AZD1222 COVID-19 vaccine. Clones were sequenced by immunoSEQ multiplex PCR, and TCRdb holds only the in-frame ones, with some missing. Among more than 150,000 clones listed, 88% were seen once. Here the sequenced sample was peripheral blood, taken 28 days after the second AZD1222 dose. The receptors here all came from an adult who received the AZD1222 COVID-19 vaccine.

This chain uses TRBV3-1 (or the pseudogene TRBV3-2) with TRBJ1-3; TRBD1 is a possible D gene (5 bases). This CDR3 has 14 residues. CDR1 and CDR2 from the germline V gene are LGHDT and YNNKEL (reference sequence). The V gene lost 4 bases and the J gene lost 4 bases, with 11 bases spanning the gap. The DNA for the CDR3 is TGTGCCAGCAGCCGTTATCGGGACGGAAACACCATATATTTT. Its translation: CASSRYRDGNTIYF.

The gene calls are TRBV7-9 and TRBJ1-6; no clear D gene. Germline assignment: CDR1 SEHNR and CDR2 FQNEAQ (reference sequence). Trimming pared 1 base from V and 13 bases from J, leaving 11 bases between. CDR3 length equals 13 residues. The CDR3 sequence: CASSLDGLSPLHF. The CDR3 nucleotides are TGTGCCAGCAGCTTAGATGGTCTTTCGCCCCTCCACTTT.

The J gene is TRBJ1-4, the V gene TRBV28; TRBD1 matches 7 bases. The V and J ends lost 2 bases and 9 bases, in that order; junction bases with no gene match: 9. CDR1 and CDR2 (germline): MDHEN, SYDVKM. The CDR3 is 15 amino acids. The CDR3 sequence: CASSLNDRVGKKLFF. CDR3 nucleotides: TGTGCCAGCAGTTTAAACGACAGGGTAGGGAAAAAACTGTTTTTT.

This chain joins TRBV4-3 and TRBJ2-7; D may be TRBD2 (7 bases). This CDR3 contains 16 residues. Germline V lookup: CDR1 LGHNA, CDR2 YSLEER. The ends were cut back, 1 base at V and 5 bases at J, with 18 bases in the middle. CDR3 residues: CASSQVRGAGLNEQYF. CDR3 DNA sequence: TGCGCCAGCAGCCAAGTCAGGGGAGCGGGACTAAACGAGCAGTACTTC.

A single count supports this clone. This same CDR3 is encoded by further DNA sequences in the sample. The chain carries TRBV12-3 or TRBV12-4 and TRBJ2-5; perhaps TRBD2 as D (5 bases). V dropped 5 bases and J dropped 1 base, with 5 bases sitting between them. This CDR3 region has 12 residues. In nucleotides, the CDR3 is TGTGCCAGCAGTCGGGGCCAAGAGACCCAGTACTTC. This encodes CASSRGQETQYF.

The V gene is TRBV7-2, the J gene TRBJ2-1; 14 nucleotides agree with TRBD2. Trimming took 4 bases from V and 9 from J; bases not matched to a gene: 5. Germline CDR1 reads SGHTA; CDR2 reads FQGNSA. The CDR3 runs to 15 residues. CDR3 bases: TGTGCCAGCAGCTCTAGGGGGACTAGCGGGAGTGAGCAGTTCTTC. Encoded protein: CASSSRGTSGSEQFF.

V and J are TRBV29-1 and TRBJ2-2, with 7 bases lining up with TRBD2. Germline assignment: CDR1 SQVTM and CDR2 ANQGSEA. Unmatched junction bases numbered 6, after V lost 1 base and J lost 4 bases. The CDR3 loop spans 15 amino acids. CDR3 sequence (DNA): TGCAGCGTTGAAGCGGGCGGGAGAATCACCGGGGAGCTGTTTTTT. Residues: CSVEAGGRITGELFF.

This chain connects TRBV5-4 to TRBJ2-7; TRBD1 aligns across 11 bases. J lost 5 bases, V lost 2 bases, and 6 bases had no gene match. This CDR3 region has 15 residues. Germline assignment: CDR1 SGHNT and CDR2 YYREEE (reference sequence). CDR3 residues: CASSFGTGGFDEQYF. As DNA, the CDR3 is TGTGCCAGCAGCTTCGGGACAGGGGGTTTCGACGAGCAGTACTTC.

The chain joins TRBV6-2 or TRBV6-3 to TRBJ2-7; the D is unclear. With 5 bases removed from V and 0 bases from J, the gap between germline ends came to 8 bases. The CDR3 is 13 residues long. In germline, CDR1 is MNHEY, CDR2 SVGEGT. CDR3 region: CASSIVSSYEQYF. The CDR3, as DNA: TGTGCCAGCAGTATAGTGAGCTCCTACGAGCAGTACTTC.

In nucleotides, the CDR3 is TGTGCCAGCAGGAAGCGGGAGGCGGGAGAGACCCAGTACTTC. Translated: CASRKREAGETQYF. The chain joins TRBV2 to TRBJ2-5, with TRBD2 identical over 9 bases. V lost 6 bases and J lost 4; bases outside the gene matches: 6. The CDR3 extends over 14 amino acids. Germline V gene data show CDR1 as SNHLY and CDR2 as FYNNEI.

This clone was observed a handful of times. The chain carries TRBV3-1 (or the pseudogene TRBV3-2) and TRBJ2-5, with 10 bases fitting TRBD1. With 7 bases clipped from V and 3 bases from J, the junction kept 8 bases outside the gene matches. Looked up from germline, CDR1 is LGHDT and CDR2 is YNNKEL (reference sequence). The CDR3 contains 15 residues. CDR3 bases: TGTGCCAGCACCCTTCGAGGGACAGGGGAAGAGACCCAGTACTTC. Protein sequence: CASTLRGTGEETQYF.

The chain combines TRBV11-2 with TRBJ2-7, with 8 positions matching TRBD2. V trimming: 5 bases; J trimming: 2 bases; junction bases outside the gene matches: 5. The CDR3 has 14 residues. The germline gives CDR1 SGHAT, CDR2 FQNNGV. The CDR3 region is CASSPRTSTYEQYF. As DNA, the CDR3 is TGTGCCAGCAGCCCCCGGACTAGCACCTACGAGCAGTACTTC.

The chain has TRBV28 and TRBJ1-5; D is ambiguous. Germline V lookup: CDR1 MDHEN, CDR2 SYDVKM. The length of the CDR3 is 15 residues. Trimming shortened V by 6 bases and J by 5 bases, and 17 bases separated the two germline ends. Written as DNA, the CDR3 is TGTGCCAGCAGAGACACCCAAGCTGTCCATCAGCCCCAGCATTTT. It translates to CASRDTQAVHQPQHF.

This chain joins TRBV6-5 and TRBJ1-5; tentatively, D is TRBD1 (5 bases). CDR3 length: 14 residues. CDR1 is MNHEY and CDR2 is SVGAGI in the germline V gene. Trimming left V 6 bases short and J 3 bases short, with 12 bases between. The CDR3 DNA follows: TGTGCCAGCAGGGGGGGGAGCAACAATCAGCCCCAGCATTTT. It translates to CASRGGSNNQPQHF.

The V call is TRBV5-1, the J call TRBJ1-1; TRBD1 matches at 9 bases. CDR1 is SGHRS and CDR2 is YFSETQ in the germline V gene. J gave up 5 bases and V 4 bases, and 6 bases lay outside the gene matches. This CDR3 spans 14 amino acids. CDR3 sequence (DNA): TGCGCCAGCAGCCAATGGACAGGGGATACTGAAGCTTTCTTT. Amino acids: CASSQWTGDTEAFF.

The chain couples TRBV23-1 to TRBJ1-1; 7 bases map to TRBD1. TRBV23-1 is treated as an ORF (open reading frame) with a function not yet certain. Trimming at V came to 0 bases and at J to 6 bases, leaving 13 bases not matched to a gene. The CDR3 consists of 17 residues. CDR3 residues: CASSQSWCRGIRAEAFF. CDR3 nucleotides: TGCGCCAGCAGTCAATCATGGTGCAGGGGGATTCGGGCTGAAGCTTTCTTT.

The CDR3 DNA reads TGTGCCAGCAGCCAGGGGCAGCGTTATCAGCCCCAGCATTTT. Protein product: CASSQGQRYQPQHF. This chain connects TRBV7-9 to TRBJ1-5, with a tentative D call TRBD1 (6 bases). CDR1 and CDR2 from the germline V gene are SEHNR and FQNEAQ (reference sequence). This CDR3 is 14 amino acids long. V was cut by 5 bases and J by 5 bases, with 13 bases left in between.

V is TRBV6-5 and J is TRBJ1-2; 9 nucleotides match TRBD1. Unmatched junction bases numbered 5, after V lost 5 bases and J lost 4 bases. Germline loops: CDR1 MNHEY, CDR2 SVGAGI. The CDR3 totals 14 residues. The CDR3 nucleotides read TGTGCCAGCAGTACTGAACAGGGGGCCTATGGCTACACCTTC. This gives the protein CASSTEQGAYGYTF.

The V gene is TRBV10-3, the J gene TRBJ2-7; 14 bases map to TRBD2. V lost 3 bases and J lost 5; bases outside the gene matches: 9. The CDR3 loop spans 17 amino acids. Germline-derived CDR1 and CDR2 are ENHRY and SYGVKD. The CDR3 reads CAISDAGLAGAEDEQYF. The CDR3 DNA reads TGTGCCATCAGTGATGCGGGACTAGCGGGGGCGGAGGACGAGCAGTACTTC.